The 32 T cell receptor beta chains below come from one sample, sequenced in a study of shared clonotypes between healthy human individuals. Data came from immunoSEQ multiplex PCR; TCRdb stores just in-frame clones and leaves some out. The table has about 490,000 clones, around four fifths seen once. Sequencing used PBMCs. Receptors originate from a woman aged 35 to 49 in good health. Some clones in this sample may be carry-over from other donors' samples.

Worth noting for this clone: This likely stems from a read error, as it lies one base from a far larger clone. The chain is built from TRBV30 and TRBJ1-1; TRBD1 might be the D (5 bases). Germline values: CDR1 GTSNPN, CDR2 SVGIG (reference sequence). V gave up 5 bases and J gave up 4 bases, with 17 bases separating them. The CDR3 is made up of 14 amino acids. CDR3 region: CAWGDSPAGTEAFF. The CDR3 bases are TGTGCCTGGGGGGACTCGCCGGCGGGCACTGAAGCTTTCTTT.

As regards this clone: This likely stems from a read error, as it lies one base from a far larger clone. In the same sample, other DNA sequences code for this CDR3. CDR3 DNA sequence: TGTGCCAGTAGTACCTTAATCTCCGGGGCCAACGTCCTGACTTTC. Protein sequence: CASSTLISGANVLTF. The chain links TRBV19 to TRBJ2-6; D not certain. Germline V gene lookup returns CDR1 LNHDA and CDR2 SQIVND (reference sequence). The CDR3 consists of 15 residues. The V gene lost 4 bases and the J gene lost 4 bases, with 11 bases spanning the gap.

The chain carries TRBV18 and TRBJ1-5; no clear D. The CDR3 loop spans 17 amino acids. Trimming removed 4 bases at V and 3 bases at J, with 19 bases between. CDR1 KGHSH and CDR2 LQKENI come from the germline V gene. The CDR3 sequence: CASSRPISPGNNQPQHF. The CDR3 nucleotides read TGTGCCAGCTCACGGCCCATTTCTCCTGGGAACAATCAGCCCCAGCATTTT.

The chain links TRBV7-3 to TRBJ2-2; the D gene is possibly TRBD1 (6 bases). The germline V gene has CDR1 SGHTA and CDR2 FQGTGA. This CDR3 is 13 amino acids long. Trimming took off 4 bases at V and 5 bases at J, with 8 bases between the two ends. The CDR3 bases are TGTGCCAGCAGCTATCAGGGGACCGGGGAGCTGTTTTTT. Amino acid sequence: CASSYQGTGELFF.

The chain links TRBV29-1 to TRBJ2-1, with D perhaps matching TRBD1 or TRBD2 (7 bases each). CDR1 and CDR2 from the germline V gene are SQVTM and ANQGSEA. CDR3 length: 15 residues. V was trimmed by 0 bases and J by 6 bases, leaving 15 bases between them. The CDR3 here is CSVEDRARGGNEQFF. In nucleotides, the CDR3 is TGCAGCGTTGAAGATCGAGCCAGGGGGGGCAATGAGCAGTTCTTC.

This clone has more than one count but fewer than ten. Other DNA sequences in the sample encode the same CDR3. The gene calls are TRBV9 and TRBJ1-3, with TRBD1 matching 9 bases. The CDR3 length is 15 residues. V gave up 0 bases and J gave up 2 bases; unmatched junction bases: 0. CDR1 and CDR2 (germline): SGDLS, YYNGEE. The CDR3 nucleotides read TGTGCCAGCAGCGTAGGGACAGGGGCTGGAAACACCATATATTTT. Translation: CASSVGTGAGNTIYF.

The V gene is TRBV13, the J gene TRBJ2-7, with 7 bases lining up with TRBD2. The CDR3 is made up of 14 amino acids. Trimming at V came to 1 base and at J to 2 bases, leaving 2 bases not matched to a gene. Looked up from germline, CDR1 is PRHDT and CDR2 is FYEKMQ (reference sequence). CDR3 sequence reads: CASSLVGLAYEQYF. The CDR3, as DNA: TGTGCCAGCAGCTTAGTTGGACTAGCCTACGAGCAGTACTTC. Together with reference TRBV13 and TRBJ2-7, the CDR3 gives the full variable domain: AAGVIQSPRHLIKEKRETATLKCYPIPRHDTVYWYQQGPGQDPQFLISFYEKMQSDKGSIPDRFSAQQFSDYHSELNMSSLELGDSALYFCASSLVGLAYEQYFGPGTRLTVT.

The chain uses TRBV4-1 and TRBJ1-1; 7 bases are shared with TRBD1. Germline V lookup: CDR1 MGHRA, CDR2 YSYEKL. CDR3 size: 15 residues. After removal of 1 base from V and 11 bases from J, the junction contained 13 bases not matched to a gene. The CDR3 is CASSQATGDVDTAFF. CDR3 coding DNA: TGCGCCAGCAGCCAAGCTACAGGGGACGTAGATACGGCTTTCTTT.

In regard to this clone: Given a much more abundant clone one base away, this may be a read error. V gene TRBV30 combines with J gene TRBJ2-3; D might be TRBD1 or TRBD2, each matching 5 bases. CDR1 is GTSNPN and CDR2 is SVGIG in the germline V gene (reference sequence). The CDR3 extends over 15 amino acids. CDR3 sequence (DNA): TGTACCTGGAGTGAGGTGGGGACGGGCACAGATACGCAGTATTTT. Translated, it gives CTWSEVGTGTDTQYF.

V usage is TRBV9 and J usage is TRBJ2-5; D gene uncertain. CDR1 and CDR2 from the germline V gene are SGDLS and YYNGEE. V lost 4 bases and J lost 7, with 11 bases in between. The length of the CDR3 is 12 residues. The CDR3 protein is CASSPLAGTQYF. For the CDR3, the DNA is TGTGCCAGCAGCCCTTTAGCTGGGACCCAGTACTTC.

The chain recombines TRBV28 with TRBJ1-6, with a weak D call TRBD1 (6 bases). Germline lookup yields CDR1 MDHEN and CDR2 SYDVKM. V lost 5 bases to trimming and J lost 5 bases, with 13 bases between them. The CDR3 extends over 15 amino acids. In DNA, the CDR3 is TGTGCCAGCAGTCCCGACAGGAGAGATAATTCACCCCTCCACTTT. Protein product: CASSPDRRDNSPLHF.

The chain joins TRBV2 to TRBJ2-2; a possible D gene is TRBD2 (5 bases). V lost 4 bases to trimming and J lost 4 bases, with 13 bases between them. Per the germline V gene, CDR1 is SNHLY and CDR2 is FYNNEI. This CDR3 comprises 15 residues. The CDR3 region has the DNA TGTGCCAGCAGTGCTAGCTTAAGTGGCACCGGGGAGCTGTTTTTT. It translates to CASSASLSGTGELFF.

This clone showed up just a few times. This CDR3 is also generated by other DNA sequences in the sample. The chain combines TRBV9 with TRBJ2-5; TRBD2 might be the D (6 bases). V was clipped by 2 bases and J by 4 bases, with 12 bases between them. The germline gives CDR1 SGDLS, CDR2 YYNGEE. The CDR3 spans 14 residues. In nucleotides, the CDR3 is TGTGCCAGCAGCGTGGGGGGAATGGGAGAGACCCAGTACTTC. This gives the protein CASSVGGMGETQYF.

This clone was recorded only once. CDR3 nucleotides: TGTGCCAGCAGTCGGGACAGGTCTTCCTACGAGCAGTACTTC. Translation gives CASSRDRSSYEQYF. J is TRBJ2-7 and V is TRBV6-1; the match to TRBD1 covers 8 bases. The germline CDR1 and CDR2 sequences are MNHNS and SASEGT. The CDR3 is made up of 14 amino acids. Trimming took 5 bases from V and 1 from J; bases not matched to a gene: 4.

A remark on this clone: Other DNA sequences in this sample translate to the same CDR3. V is TRBV30 and J is TRBJ2-3; D may be TRBD1 or TRBD2 (5 bases each). CDR3 size: 12 residues. V lost 0 bases and J lost 4, with 5 bases in between. CDR1 and CDR2 (germline): GTSNPN, SVGIG (reference sequence). The CDR3 bases are TGTGCCTGGAGTGTGGGGGCAGATACGCAGTATTTT. Amino acids: CAWSVGADTQYF.

This clone occurred a few times. This sequence joins TRBV7-2 and TRBJ2-1, with 7 positions matching TRBD2. The germline V gene has CDR1 SGHTA and CDR2 FQGNSA. Germline trimming cut 1 base from V and 4 bases from J; bases unmatched to any gene: 4. The CDR3 totals 15 residues. This chain's CDR3 is CASSLGTSRYNEQFF. CDR3 nucleotide sequence: TGTGCCAGCAGCTTAGGGACTAGTCGGTACAATGAGCAGTTCTTC.

The J gene is TRBJ2-5, the V gene TRBV11-2; 9 bases are shared with TRBD1. CDR1 is SGHAT, CDR2 FQNNGV, per germline. This CDR3 comprises 19 residues. V shed 4 bases and J 10 bases; nucleotides not matched to a gene: 25. In nucleotides, the CDR3 is TGTGCCAGCAGCTACAGGGGGCTGCGGGAGAGGAGACCCGACGGCATCCAGTACTTC. Its translation is CASSYRGLRERRPDGIQYF.

The rearrangement links TRBV7-9 to TRBJ2-5; D gene unclear. The end of the DNA is better explained by TRBJ2-7, so the J call may be wrong. This CDR3 region has 14 residues. CDR1 is SEHNR, CDR2 FQNEAQ, per germline (reference sequence). The CDR3 here is CASSFTAPAHEQYF. CDR3 bases: TGTGCCAGCAGCTTTACTGCCCCCGCCCACGAGCAGTACTTC.

V usage is TRBV5-6 and J usage is TRBJ1-2, with 7 bases fitting TRBD1. V gave up 2 bases and J gave up 12 bases; unmatched junction bases: 10. This CDR3 region has 13 residues. Germline V lookup: CDR1 SGHDT, CDR2 YYEEEE. The CDR3 DNA follows: TGTGCCAGCAGCTTCGGGACAGCCATCCCTCACACCTTC. Encoded protein: CASSFGTAIPHTF. The complete variable domain, with remaining parts taken from reference TRBV5-6 and TRBJ1-2, reads DAGVTQSPTHLIKTRGQQVTLRCSPKSGHDTVSWYQQALGQGPQFIFQYYEEEERQRGNFPDRFSGHQFPNYSSELNVNALLLGDSALYLCASSFGTAIPHTFGSGTRLTVV.

The chain combines TRBV27 with TRBJ2-1; 8 nucleotides line up with TRBD2. Trimming cost V 6 bases and J 7 bases; bases outside gene matches: 14. Germline lookup yields CDR1 MNHEY and CDR2 SMNVEV (reference sequence). The CDR3 is 16 amino acids. The chain's CDR3 is CASRETGLASGNEQFF. Here the CDR3 DNA reads TGTGCCAGCAGGGAAACCGGACTAGCCTCAGGGAATGAGCAGTTCTTC.

The chain links TRBV5-6 to TRBJ2-5, with a tentative D call TRBD2 (6 bases). The CDR3 is 16 residues long. V lost 6 bases, J lost 5 bases, and 23 bases lay in between. CDR1 is SGHDT and CDR2 is YYEEEE in the germline V gene. CDR3 in amino acids: CASTPLVGRRGETQYF. Written as DNA, the CDR3 is TGTGCCAGCACCCCCTTGGTGGGCCGGCGGGGCGAGACCCAGTACTTC.

As regards this clone: This sample includes further DNA sequences coding for the same CDR3. V is TRBV5-1 and J is TRBJ2-3, with TRBD2 matching over 8 bases. This CDR3 is 14 amino acids long. In germline, CDR1 is SGHRS, CDR2 YFSETQ. The ends lost 5 bases at V and 1 base at J; junction bases unmatched: 3. Written as DNA, the CDR3 is TGCGCCAGCAGTAGCGGGGTGGGCACAGATACGCAGTATTTT. Encoded protein: CASSSGVGTDTQYF.

This clone has more than one count but fewer than ten. The CDR3 spells CASSLAGTSGRYNEQFF. The CDR3 DNA follows: TGTGCCAGCAGCTTAGCGGGGACTAGCGGGAGATACAATGAGCAGTTCTTC. This sequence joins TRBV7-2 and TRBJ2-1, with 14 bases lining up with TRBD2. This CDR3 region has 17 residues. With V trimmed by 0 bases and J by 4 bases, 2 bases remained unmatched. CDR1 is SGHTA, CDR2 FQGNSA, per germline.

This clone was counted ten times or more. This chain links TRBV5-4 with TRBJ2-1; D not certain. The V end lost 0 bases, the J end lost 8 bases, and 9 bases lay between the germline ends. The CDR3 contains 13 residues. The V gene's germline CDR1 is SGHNT and CDR2 YYREEE (reference sequence). The CDR3 DNA reads TGTGCCAGCAGCTTGGGCTCCGCCGATGAGCAGTTCTTC. Protein sequence: CASSLGSADEQFF.

This clone was picked up a small number of times. The chain is built from TRBV28 and TRBJ2-4, with D perhaps matching TRBD2 (5 bases). The CDR3 spans 14 residues. V was trimmed by 6 bases and J by 6 bases, leaving 15 bases between them. Germline V gives CDR1 MDHEN, CDR2 SYDVKM. CDR3 nucleotides: TGTGCCAGCAGAGACGAGGGCCGCGGAAACATTCAGTACTTC. It translates to CASRDEGRGNIQYF.

This clone was recorded only once. The chain joins TRBV5-1 to TRBJ1-4, with TRBD1 as a possible D gene (6 bases). This CDR3 contains 14 residues. Germline V CDR1 and CDR2: SGHRS, YFSETQ. Trimming stripped 4 bases from V and 0 bases from J, with 7 bases between. As DNA, the CDR3 is TGCGCCAGCAGCAGGACAGCAACTAATGAAAAACTGTTTTTT. This sequence encodes CASSRTATNEKLFF.

The gene calls are TRBV6-1 and TRBJ2-3; D perhaps matches TRBD2 (6 bases). Germline V lookup: CDR1 MNHNS, CDR2 SASEGT. V dropped 4 bases and J dropped 3 bases, with 11 bases sitting between them. The CDR3 consists of 14 residues. The CDR3 nucleotides read TGTGCCAGCAGTGGGGACTGGAGAACAGATACGCAGTATTTT. It codes for CASSGDWRTDTQYF.

This sequence joins TRBV28 and TRBJ1-4; tentative D call: TRBD1 (5 bases). CDR1 is MDHEN and CDR2 is SYDVKM in the germline V gene. There are 14 residues in the CDR3. V lost 3 bases and J lost 8, with 13 bases in between. Here the CDR3 DNA reads TGTGCCAGCAGTTTTCCAACAGGAGAAGAAAAACTGTTTTTT. This gives the protein CASSFPTGEEKLFF.

The chain joins TRBV30 to TRBJ2-3; TRBD2 is a possible D gene (6 bases). The germline gives CDR1 GTSNPN, CDR2 SVGIG (reference sequence). The CDR3 runs to 14 residues. The V end was cut by 2 bases, the J end by 4 bases, with 13 bases between. The CDR3 DNA reads TGTGCCTGGAGTACTAGCCTAGCCGCAGATACGCAGTATTTT. This codes for CAWSTSLAADTQYF.

The chain has TRBV18 and TRBJ2-3; D may be TRBD1 (6 bases). The CDR3 is 19 amino acids. The germline V and J ends were trimmed by 1 base and 1 base, with 21 bases remaining between them. CDR1 is KGHSH and CDR2 is LQKENI in the germline V gene. CDR3 coding DNA: TGTGCCAGCTCACCACTTACGACGACCGGGACAAGCCGCACAGATACGCAGTATTTT. Protein sequence: CASSPLTTTGTSRTDTQYF.

CDR3 protein: CASSLGTALADTQYF. CDR3 in DNA: TGTGCCAGCAGCCTCGGGACAGCCTTGGCGGATACGCAGTATTTT. The V call is TRBV5-4, the J call TRBJ2-3; the match to TRBD1 covers 7 bases. V lost 4 bases, J lost 6 bases, and 11 bases stayed unmatched. CDR1 is SGHNT and CDR2 is YYREEE in the germline V gene (reference sequence). This CDR3 has 15 residues.

The rearrangement links TRBV5-1 to TRBJ2-1; 9 bases line up with TRBD1. The junction had 3 bases not matched to a gene; V was cut back by 3 bases and J by 5 bases. The CDR3 is 14 residues long. Per germline, CDR1 SGHRS and CDR2 YFSETQ. The CDR3 here is CASSSQGADNEQFF. In DNA form, the CDR3 reads TGCGCCAGCAGCTCACAGGGGGCTGACAATGAGCAGTTCTTC.